Detailed here is one T cell receptor (beta chain). Its antigen is not identified. Looked up from germline, CDR1 is SGHVS and CDR2 is FQNEAQ. The CDR3 is 16 residues long. V lost 1 base and J 1 base, leaving 13 bases between the germline ends. The source of the sample is a study of T cell responses to AZD1222 COVID-19 vaccine. Study-wide findings and caveats: An increase in Spike-specific TCR breadth and depth was observed after two AZD1222 doses.

Using immunoSEQ multiplex PCR, the repertoire was profiled, and TCRdb retains in-frame clones only, with some absent. The data show 130,000 to 150,000 clones, around nine tenths seen once. The input for sequencing was peripheral blood, taken on day 0 of AZD1222 vaccination. J is TRBJ1-1 and V is TRBV7-8; D is unresolved. The clonotype originates from an adult in good health. CDR3 sequence (DNA): TGTGCCAGCAGCTTAGATTGGCGGAGTTCGAACACTGAAGCTTTCTTT. It translates to CASSLDWRSSNTEAFF.